This entry is about one T cell receptor beta chain. What it binds is unknown. Deletions cut 5 bases from V and 6 bases from J, with 11 bases between. This CDR3 is built from 12 residues. Germline CDR1 and CDR2: SEHNR and FQNEAQ (reference sequence). The sample is drawn from a study of shared clonotypes between healthy human individuals. Study summary: Contributing individuals were a couple of females and three males aged 18 to 49. Points from the study as a whole: For sorted subsets, rarefaction showed incomplete sequencing despite large depth.

The input for sorted-subset replicate PCRs was approximately 190 ng DNA, tens of thousands of T cell genomes. TCRdb's copy holds only in-frame clones and misses some; the assay was immunoSEQ multiplex PCR. The table shows over 2 million clones, with around 92% occurring only once. Sequenced input: naive CD4+ T cells from PBMCs. Stated subset: CD45RA+ positively selected. The sequence was collected from a young man in good health. Some clones in this sample may be carry-over from other donors' samples. The gene calls are TRBV7-9 and TRBJ2-7; D not certain. CDR3 nucleotides: TGTGCCAGCAGCCCCCCCCTCGGCGAGCAGTACTTC. This encodes CASSPPLGEQYF.